This note documents a single TCR beta chain sequence. Profiling relied on immunoSEQ multiplex PCR, and the TCRdb table lists in-frame clones only, not all of them. In the table there are 150,000 to 200,000 clones, around 85% of which are singletons. The sample belongs to a study of blood T cell repertoires in COVID-19. Study-wide background: Material from acute and convalescent COVID-19 was sourced from the United States, Italy and Spain.

CDR3 size: 14 residues. Germline-derived CDR1 and CDR2 are KGHSH and LQKENI. Deletions cut 4 bases from V and 2 bases from J, with 12 bases between. The rearrangement joins TRBV18 to TRBJ2-7; D possibly corresponds to TRBD1 (6 bases). The receptor was isolated from a man in his fifties or sixties with active or convalescent COVID-19. The sequenced material came from peripheral blood. The CDR3 DNA reads as TGTGCCAGCTCACTAGACAGGCAGGCCTACGAGCAGTACTTC. It encodes CASSLDRQAYEQYF. Using reference TRBV18 and TRBJ2-7 for the parts outside the CDR3, the full variable domain is NAGVMQNPRHLVRRRGQEARLRCSPMKGHSHVYWYRQLPEEGLKFMVYLQKENIIDESGMPKERFSAEFPKEGPSILRIQQVVRGDSAAYFCASSLDRQAYEQYFGPGTRLTVT.